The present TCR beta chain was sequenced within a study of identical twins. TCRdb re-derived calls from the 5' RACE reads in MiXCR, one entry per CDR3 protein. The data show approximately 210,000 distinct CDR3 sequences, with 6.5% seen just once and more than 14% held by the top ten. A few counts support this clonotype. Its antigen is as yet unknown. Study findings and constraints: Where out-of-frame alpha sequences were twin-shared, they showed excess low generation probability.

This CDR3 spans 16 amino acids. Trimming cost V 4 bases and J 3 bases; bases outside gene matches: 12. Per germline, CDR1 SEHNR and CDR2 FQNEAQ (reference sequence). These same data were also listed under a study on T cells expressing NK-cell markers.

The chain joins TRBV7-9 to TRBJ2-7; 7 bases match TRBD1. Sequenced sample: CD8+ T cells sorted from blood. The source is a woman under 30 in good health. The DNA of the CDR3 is TGTGCCAGCAGCTCCTCGACCGGGACAGTGAGCTACGAGCAGTACTTC. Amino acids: CASSSSTGTVSYEQYF.